Each of the 5 T cell receptor beta chains below was sequenced from the same sample in a study of blood T cell repertoires in COVID-19. Clones were read by immunoSEQ multiplex PCR, and TCRdb kept only the in-frame ones, dropping some. The sample includes fewer than 300,000 clones, about 87% of them seen just once. Material for sequencing was peripheral blood. The source is a woman in her fifties or sixties with COVID-19, enrolled during active disease.

The chain has TRBV27 and TRBJ2-7; 10 positions agree with TRBD1. Unmatched junction bases numbered 7, after V lost 4 bases and J lost 1 base. The CDR3 has 16 amino acids. Germline V CDR1 and CDR2: MNHEY, SMNVEV (reference sequence). The CDR3 region is CASSSLRGQGSYEQYF. The CDR3 bases are TGTGCCAGCAGTTCCCTCCGGGGACAGGGGTCCTACGAGCAGTACTTC.

The rearrangement joins TRBV7-9 to TRBJ1-4; D not certain. The CDR3 extends over 17 amino acids. V lost 1 base and J lost 5, with 17 bases in between. Germline V gene data show CDR1 as SEHNR and CDR2 as FQNEAQ (reference sequence). CDR3 coding DNA: TGTGCCAGCAGCTTAGAATCGTACAGTCTCCAAAATGAAAAACTGTTTTTT. Translating it yields CASSLESYSLQNEKLFF.

This chain's CDR3 is CASSILAGGTDTQYF. The CDR3 nucleotides read TGTGCCAGTAGTATCTTAGCGGGAGGCACAGATACGCAGTATTTT. The rearrangement joins TRBV19 to TRBJ2-3; TRBD2 matches 9 bases. CDR1 LNHDA and CDR2 SQIVND come from the germline V gene (reference sequence). This CDR3 region has 15 residues. The J segment lost 1 base and the V segment lost 3 bases, leaving 2 bases of the junction unmatched.

This clone was seen a few times. CDR3 in amino acids: CASSSHGREYLREQYF. The CDR3 region has the DNA TGTGCCAGCAGCTCCCACGGGCGGGAGTACCTGAGGGAGCAGTACTTC. The V gene is TRBV7-9, the J gene TRBJ2-7; 7 bases are a match to TRBD2. The CDR3 consists of 16 residues. The germline V gene has CDR1 SEHNR and CDR2 FQNEAQ (reference sequence). V was clipped by 4 bases and J by 7 bases; unmatched bases: 16.

This clone has just one count. The chain joins TRBV19 to TRBJ2-1; the match to TRBD2 covers 9 bases. V gave up 3 bases and J gave up 10 bases; unmatched junction bases: 10. This CDR3 contains 15 residues. The germline gives CDR1 LNHDA, CDR2 SQIVND (reference sequence). The CDR3 coding sequence is TGTGCCAGTAGTATTAGCGGGAGCCCTTTTGGGGAGCAGTTCTTC. Translated: CASSISGSPFGEQFF.